This entry describes one TCR beta chain. The antigen is unknown. This record comes from a study of cytomegalovirus exposure and HLA in healthy donors. Study-level results: There were under 200 TCR beta chains listed as cytomegalovirus-associated. In a later analysis, first-cohort TCR clusters were found to tend to co-occur in the 130 or so validation repertoires.

This CDR3 contains 14 residues. Unmatched junction bases numbered 10, after V lost 4 bases and J lost 7 bases. Germline V lookup: CDR1 MDHEN, CDR2 SYDVKM. Clones were sequenced by immunoSEQ multiplex PCR, and TCRdb holds only the in-frame ones, with some missing. The sample lists 100,000 to 120,000 clones, more than 90% occurring once. The TCR sequence derives from a woman between 18 and 30 years old in good health and CMV-seronegative. The sample was PBMCs. The rearrangement uses TRBV28 and TRBJ2-7; TRBD1 agrees at 7 bases. CDR3 DNA: TGTGCCAGCAGTTCCCCCGGGACAGTTCTGGAGCAGTACTTC. Protein: CASSSPGTVLEQYF.